The source of this TCR beta chain is a study of cytomegalovirus exposure and HLA in healthy donors (dated by TCRdb to 2015 to 2018). With regard to the full study: An earlier analysis of some 550 of the donors reported approximately 270 Gb of sequence data and roughly 110 million unique TCR beta sequences from around 200 million T cells. The number of typed donors differed by locus: about 620-640 for A, B, C, DRB1 and DQB1; some 540 for DQA1; 606 for DPA1; and approximately 450 for DPB1. About 320 gigabases of sequencing data and 70 million to 85 million unique TCR sequences were included in an early release covering several hundred HLA-typed donors. Rather than using new phenotypic data, the later analysis identified candidate immune exposures from TCR beta sequences and from how often those sequences occurred across donors. The T cell repertoires of 550 to 850 subjects were profiled by immunosequencing and related to cytomegalovirus serostatus. An earlier analysis of around 640 of the donors used high-throughput TCR beta sequencing to judge whether each TCR beta V gene segment behaved as functional or pseudogenic. HLA typing included class I and class II loci at four-digit resolution. Donor age, sex, ethnicity and CMV serostatus were collected together with the repertoire data. Genome-wide SNP genotypes for about 60% of the roughly 670 donors were used in a later genetic analysis, which treated that subset as a discovery cohort. Every discovery cohort repertoire had been produced on one sequencing platform. Four to six DR-DQ haplotypes were handled as single units for association and clustering, since linkage in the cohort was strong. Besides the first cohort of 550 to 750 subjects, a separate validation cohort made up of 95 to 150 different subjects was used. On average, 235,054 unique TCR beta nucleotide sequences were sequenced per donor among more than 350 genotyped donors of the cohort, with 15% to 20% of those sequences being non-productive. To study patterns of TCR occurrence, a later analysis re-analyzed previously published TCR beta repertoires from more than 550 donors and added high-resolution HLA genotyping. The study was designed to test whether signatures of past pathogen exposure could be identified by cataloging public T cell receptors. Of the approximately 400 genotyped donors, less than 85% were placed in the genetic ancestry cluster associated with self-reported Caucasian donors. High-throughput TCR immunosequencing, statistical association of individual TCRs with disease status, and machine learning were combined to predict cytomegalovirus infection status.

Library preparation employed the immunoSEQ multiplex PCR assay. The multiplex PCR relied on a mix of 60 forward primers for TCR Vbeta segments and 13 reverse primers for TCR Jbeta segments. Amplification of the CDR3 region of rearranged TCR beta genes was performed with a multiplex PCR assay on genomic DNA. Amplified TCR beta libraries were sequenced as 87-base-pair reads on the Illumina HiSeq System. The study's processing was this. In a later analysis, 77 million or so unique TCR beta chains were counted across the 500 to 850 repertoires, and around 10 million of these chains were shared by at least two donors. A nearest-neighbor algorithm error-corrected the raw reads and collapsed the reads into unique sequences, merging closely related sequences to remove PCR and sequencing errors. Alignment of CDR3 sequences to IMGT reference sequences was used to assign V, D and J gene segments. For a sequence to be retained, at least a six-nucleotide match to both a V gene segment and a J gene segment was required. Rearrangements were called productive when the CDR3 lacked stop codons and stayed in frame with V and J; all others were non-productive. CDR3 was defined according to IMGT convention as the region running from the second conserved V-encoded cysteine to the conserved J-encoded phenylalanine. The earlier analysis of about 590 of the donors excluded sequences that lacked an unambiguous match to a single V gene segment. In an earlier analysis of 587 of the donors, a V segment was called functional when productive rearrangements were above 56.7%, and segregating when the standard deviation between donors exceeded 5%. To diagnose cytomegalovirus status from the catalog of TCR beta chain sequences, a statistical classification framework was built. In a later analysis, V and J genes were assigned by comparing TCR nucleotide sequences against IMGT/GENE-DB human TR gene sequences. In a later analysis, CDR3 sequences and most-parsimonious VDJ recombination scenarios were assigned using the TCRdist pipeline. A later analysis defined each TCR beta chain by its CDR3 amino acid sequence plus V-gene family, and excluded reads lacking a unique V-gene family. To address suspected cross-contamination and a sequencing artifact, a later analysis removed some 620 highly shared, low-generation-probability nucleotide sequences. In a later analysis, a clonal expansion index was calculated for each public chain from normalized within-repertoire ranks of inferred template counts. Generation probabilities in a later analysis came from a VDJ recombination model fitted to out-of-frame rearrangements, and those results were checked against IGoR. In a later analysis, hypergeometric tests were used to score TCR-TCR, TCR-HLA and TCR-CMV co-occurrence, with a repertoire-size bias correction applied to TCR pairs. False discovery rates were estimated in a later analysis by permuting HLA or CMV assignments 20 times. In a later analysis, co-occurring TCRs were grouped using DBSCAN, with TCRdist sequence similarity added in when clustering inside HLA-allele-positive subsets. Co-occurrence clustering excluded repertoires with fewer than 30,000 or more than 120,000 public chains, plus five with anomalous nucleotide sharing. TCRdb re-hosts the immuneACCESS table, in-frame sequences only. Its copies lack some clones; in the studies checked, an unresolved V gene accounts for under half of them, and the cause for the rest is not known. V and J calls and clone size are given by that table; D and trimming were obtained from the DNA. The sample has over 90,000 clones on record, approximately 72% of them singletons. The ten largest make up 13% to 15% of the sample.

V and J lose 5 bases and 0 bases, and a span of 20 bases separates them. From cysteine to phenylalanine, the CDR3 is 19 amino acids long. Only CDR3 DNA is held: 57 bases, read in frame from base 1. As encoded in the germline V gene, CDR1 is SGHTA while CDR2 is FQGTGA. The cohort consisted of hundreds of healthy bone marrow donors. Cohort members were all nominally healthy when sampled, although unrecorded immune exposures were likely present. The donor tested CMV seropositive, placing the donor among the approximately 310 seropositive members of the cohort. Every donor gave a peripheral blood sample, and the peripheral blood mononuclear cells from that sample were used for TCR beta sequencing. Genomic DNA was extracted from the blood cell samples with the Qiagen DNeasy Blood Extraction Kit. The paper as a whole reports these results and caveats: A further reported finding was that TCR beta sequences accurately predicted the HLA-A and HLA-B alleles for most subjects in the first cohort. In a later analysis, most CMV-associated TCR beta chains were found to appear HLA-restricted, with HLA associations seemingly driven largely by CMV exposure. In vitro tests confirmed that a few of the cytomegalovirus-associated TCR beta chains recognize cytomegalovirus antigens. In an earlier analysis of more than 450 of the donors, most TCR beta V segments were observed in productive rearrangements about 90% or about 30% of the time, broadly matching IMGT annotations. CMV serostatus was the only immune exposure information available for the cohort. In a later analysis, TCR association rates were found to vary across HLA loci, with the most associated TCRs seen for DRB1 alleles and the fewest for HLA-C alleles. It was suggested by the authors that the approach could potentially be generalized to other disease states and immunological phenotypes. Linkage disequilibrium might explain the correlated functional status among segregating V segments, but an unknown experimental factor could not be ruled out. In the study, some 180 TCR beta chains were listed as associated with cytomegalovirus. In both the original and validation cohorts, the classifier was reported to diagnose cytomegalovirus status with high specificity and sensitivity. Because HLA typing was missing for some donors at each locus, association tests included only the typed subset. Compared with the approximately 700-donor mean, donors in an Asian-associated ancestry cluster had fewer N-insertions in productive TCRs, according to a later genetic analysis. Only TCR beta chains were sequenced in this cohort, and the absence of alpha or paired-chain data limited detectable features. In a later analysis, several top co-occurrence clusters were reported to appear linked to parvovirus B19, influenza, CMV and Epstein-Barr virus. In a later genetic analysis, a missense DCLRE1C variant was associated with V-gene and J-gene trimming of TCR beta chains, and the association was replicated in an independent cohort. Because counts were too low, roughly 16 rarely observed V segments, including chromosome 9 orphons, were excluded from the earlier analysis of several hundred of the donors. Roughly uniform sequencing depth across donors was assumed in presence/absence analyses, although this assumption may not hold. A group of highly shared sequence variants was considered likely to be a technical artifact of the sequencing pipeline. Some IMGT-functional V segments, including TRBV6-2 and TRBV6-3, could not be told apart with the 87-base-pair reads, so those segments were excluded. A later analysis associated 16,951 TCR beta sequences with specific HLA alleles at a false discovery rate of 0.05. Most TCR sequences were observed very rarely across donors, whereas some public TCRs were present in many individuals. Compared with equally common non-associated chains, HLA-associated TCR beta chains in a later analysis were more clonally expanded and had lower generation probabilities. Strong co-occurrence of HLA alleles, especially DR and DQ, made assigning TCR associations to individual alleles difficult.

Comments on this clone: Its recognized antigen is unknown. Base qualities are missing; no much larger clone stands one base away.

Source material: PBMCs. This clonotype originated in a woman in her 70s in good health and CMV-seropositive. The chain was built from TRBV7-3 and TRBJ2-6; a weak D assignment points to TRBD2 (6 bases agree). The bases read TGTGCCAGCAGCCCTACCCAAATCGGGGGTAACTCTGGGGCCAACGTCCTGACTTTC. Translated, this is CASSPTQIGGNSGANVLTF.